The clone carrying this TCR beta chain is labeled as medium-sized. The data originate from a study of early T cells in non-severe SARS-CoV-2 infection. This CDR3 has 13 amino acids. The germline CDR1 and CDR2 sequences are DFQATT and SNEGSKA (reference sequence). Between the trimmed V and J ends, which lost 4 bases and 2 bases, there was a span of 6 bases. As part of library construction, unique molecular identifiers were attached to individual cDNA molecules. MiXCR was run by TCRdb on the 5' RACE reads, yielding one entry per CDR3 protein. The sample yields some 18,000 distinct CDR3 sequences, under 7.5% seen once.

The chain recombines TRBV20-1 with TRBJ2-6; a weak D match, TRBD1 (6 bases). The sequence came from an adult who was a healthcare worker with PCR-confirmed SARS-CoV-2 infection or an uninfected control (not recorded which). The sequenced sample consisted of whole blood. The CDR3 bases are TGCAGTGCTACAGGGGCTGGGGCCAACGTCCTGACTTTC. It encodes CSATGAGANVLTF.